The clone carrying this T cell receptor (beta chain) was observed many times. The antigen remains unidentified. The sample belongs to a study of T-cell reconstitution after alpha-beta-depleted transplantation in children. Overall study findings and caveats: Diversity and T-cell counts at one year after transplant derived mostly from new T cells. There were some patients whose high TCRbeta diversity at day 60 came from surviving recipient T cells and thymic progenitors. Several hundred expanded graft clones reportedly supplied alpha-beta T cells about two months after transplant.

CDR3 length: 12 amino acids. Trimming took 4 bases from V and 5 from J, leaving 11 bases between them. Germline V gives CDR1 SQVTM, CDR2 ANQGSEA. A library of TCRbeta sequences, prepared with unique molecular identifiers, was generated. MiXCR, run by TCRdb on the PCR reads, gives a single entry per CDR3 protein. The data show some 120,000 distinct CDR3 sequences, more than 20% seen once. Here the sequenced sample was PBMCs, mostly from graft donor cells, taken 180 days after TCRalphabeta/CD19-depleted stem cell transplant. The chain couples TRBV29-1 to TRBJ1-2; D uncertain. This TCR was sampled from a male patient between 2 and 10 years old who had a stem cell transplant for chronic granulomatous disease, so the T cells may come from the graft donor. This CDR3 is CSVVPGVYGYTF. The DNA of the CDR3 is TGCAGCGTTGTCCCGGGCGTTTATGGCTACACCTTC.